The sequence of this T cell receptor (beta chain) was determined in a study of control samples from healthy donors and cancer patients. Measured with immunoSEQ multiplex PCR; TCRdb has only the in-frame clones, and not every one. This table holds about 94,000 clones, roughly nine tenths found once. The ends were cut back, 1 base at V and 2 bases at J, with 8 bases in the middle. Germline values: CDR1 LNHDA, CDR2 SQIVND (reference sequence). The CDR3 runs to 14 residues. The sequencing input was blood. The rearrangement joins TRBV19 to TRBJ1-2; unclear D gene. The sequence came from a woman aged 18-35 years in good health. The CDR3 here is CASSIGRGNYGYTF. The CDR3 DNA sequence: TGTGCCAGTAGTATAGGGCGAGGAAACTATGGCTACACCTTC.